What follows is one TCR beta chain and its context. Antigen unknown. Germline assignment: CDR1 SGHNT and CDR2 YYREEE (reference sequence). The germline V and J ends were trimmed by 4 bases and 7 bases, with 17 bases remaining between them. The CDR3 is 14 amino acids. This record comes from a study of cytomegalovirus exposure and HLA in healthy donors. Method: immunoSEQ multiplex PCR; TCRdb's copy keeps in-frame clones and lacks some. The sample carries some 100,000 clones, roughly 86% recorded once. Study outcomes and limitations: It was reported that the classifier diagnosed cytomegalovirus status with high specificity and sensitivity in both the original and validation cohorts. Associated with cytomegalovirus, according to the listing, were 150 to 200 TCR beta chains.

This TCR came from a man between 18 and 29 years old in good health and CMV-seronegative. The specimen sequenced was PBMCs. The chain combines TRBV5-4 with TRBJ1-2; D remains unclear. The CDR3, as DNA: TGTGCCAGCAGCCTCATACACGGGGTAGGTGGCTACACCTTC. It codes for CASSLIHGVGGYTF.